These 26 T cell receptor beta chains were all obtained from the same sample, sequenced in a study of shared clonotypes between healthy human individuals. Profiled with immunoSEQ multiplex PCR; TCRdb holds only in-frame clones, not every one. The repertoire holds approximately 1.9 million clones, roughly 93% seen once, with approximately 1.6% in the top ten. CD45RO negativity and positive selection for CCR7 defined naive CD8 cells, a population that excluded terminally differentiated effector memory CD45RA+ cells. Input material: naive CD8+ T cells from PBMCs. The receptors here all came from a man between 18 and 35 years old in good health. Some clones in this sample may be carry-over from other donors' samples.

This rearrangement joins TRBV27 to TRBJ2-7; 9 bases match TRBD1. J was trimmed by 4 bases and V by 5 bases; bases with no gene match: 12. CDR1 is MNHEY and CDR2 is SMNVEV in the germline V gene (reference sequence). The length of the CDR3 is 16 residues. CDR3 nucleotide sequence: TGTGCCAGCAGTCCTCGTCGGACAGGGGTGTTATACGAGCAGTACTTC. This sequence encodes CASSPRRTGVLYEQYF.

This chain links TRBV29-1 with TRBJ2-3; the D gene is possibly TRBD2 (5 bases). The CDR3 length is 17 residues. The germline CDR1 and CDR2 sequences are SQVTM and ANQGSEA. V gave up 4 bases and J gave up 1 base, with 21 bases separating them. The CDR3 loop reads CSVVGWEPSRGTDTQYF. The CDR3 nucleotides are TGCAGCGTTGTCGGGTGGGAGCCGTCGAGGGGCACAGATACGCAGTATTTT.

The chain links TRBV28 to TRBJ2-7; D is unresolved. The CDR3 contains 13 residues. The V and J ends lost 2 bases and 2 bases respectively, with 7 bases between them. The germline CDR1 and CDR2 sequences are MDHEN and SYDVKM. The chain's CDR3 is CASSLIPTYEQYF. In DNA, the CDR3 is TGTGCCAGCAGTTTAATCCCAACCTACGAGCAGTACTTC. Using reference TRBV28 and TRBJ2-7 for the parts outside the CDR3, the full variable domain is DVKVTQSSRYLVKRTGEKVFLECVQDMDHENMFWYRQDPGLGLRLIYFSYDVKMKEKGDIPEGYSVSREKKERFSLILESASTNQTSMYLCASSLIPTYEQYFGPGTRLTVT.

The CDR3 loop reads CASSARVGAHTGELFF. The CDR3 nucleotides read TGTGCCAGCAGTGCCCGTGTGGGGGCGCACACCGGGGAGCTGTTTTTT. The V and J genes are TRBV25-1 and TRBJ2-2, with D possibly TRBD1 on 6 matching bases. The CDR3 is made up of 16 amino acids. V dropped 4 bases and J dropped 3 bases, with 15 bases sitting between them. Germline loops: CDR1 MGHDK, CDR2 SYGVNS. Filled out from reference TRBV25-1 and TRBJ2-2, the complete variable domain reads EADIYQTPRYLVIGTGKKITLECSQTMGHDKMYWYQQDPGMELHLIHYSYGVNSTEKGDLSSESTVSRIRTEHFPLTLESARPSHTSQYLCASSARVGAHTGELFFGEGSRLTVL.

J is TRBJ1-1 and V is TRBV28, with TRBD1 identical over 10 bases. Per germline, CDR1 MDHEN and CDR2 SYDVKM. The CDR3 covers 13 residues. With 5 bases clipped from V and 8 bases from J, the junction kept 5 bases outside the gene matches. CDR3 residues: CASSPTGGGEAFF. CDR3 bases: TGTGCCAGCAGTCCGACAGGGGGCGGGGAAGCTTTCTTT.

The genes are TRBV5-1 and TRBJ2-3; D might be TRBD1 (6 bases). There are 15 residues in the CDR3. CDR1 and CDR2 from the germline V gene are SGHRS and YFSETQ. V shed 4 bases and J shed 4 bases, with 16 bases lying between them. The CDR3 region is CASSPRGRDADTQYF. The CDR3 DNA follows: TGCGCCAGCAGCCCCAGGGGCAGAGATGCAGATACGCAGTATTTT.

The CDR3 is CASSLPGRAGELFF. In DNA form, the CDR3 reads TGTGCCAGCAGTTTACCCGGGAGGGCCGGGGAGCTGTTTTTT. The chain is built from TRBV28 and TRBJ2-2; 8 bases line up with TRBD2. This CDR3 has 14 residues. Germline V gives CDR1 MDHEN, CDR2 SYDVKM. Unmatched junction bases numbered 2, after V lost 2 bases and J lost 6 bases.

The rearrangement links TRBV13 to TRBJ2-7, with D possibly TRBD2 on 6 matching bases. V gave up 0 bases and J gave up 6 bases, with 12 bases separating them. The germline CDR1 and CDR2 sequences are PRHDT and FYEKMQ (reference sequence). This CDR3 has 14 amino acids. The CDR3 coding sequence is TGTGCCAGCAGCTTAGGAGGCGGGGTCTCCGAGCAGTACTTC. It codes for CASSLGGGVSEQYF. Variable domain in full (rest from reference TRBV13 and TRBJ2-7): AAGVIQSPRHLIKEKRETATLKCYPIPRHDTVYWYQQGPGQDPQFLISFYEKMQSDKGSIPDRFSAQQFSDYHSELNMSSLELGDSALYFCASSLGGGVSEQYFGPGTRLTVT.

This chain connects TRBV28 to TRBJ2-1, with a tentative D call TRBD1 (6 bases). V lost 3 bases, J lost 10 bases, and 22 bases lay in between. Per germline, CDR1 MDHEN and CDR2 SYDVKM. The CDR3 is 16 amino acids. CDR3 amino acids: CASSFSLWTAYMEQFF. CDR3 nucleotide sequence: TGTGCCAGCAGTTTTAGCCTTTGGACAGCTTACATGGAGCAGTTCTTC.

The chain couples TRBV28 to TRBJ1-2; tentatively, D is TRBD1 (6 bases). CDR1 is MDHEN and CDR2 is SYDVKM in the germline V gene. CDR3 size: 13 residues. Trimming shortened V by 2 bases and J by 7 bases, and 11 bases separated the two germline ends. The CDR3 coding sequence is TGTGCCAGCAGTTTACGTCCGGGGGCTGGCTACACCTTC. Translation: CASSLRPGAGYTF.

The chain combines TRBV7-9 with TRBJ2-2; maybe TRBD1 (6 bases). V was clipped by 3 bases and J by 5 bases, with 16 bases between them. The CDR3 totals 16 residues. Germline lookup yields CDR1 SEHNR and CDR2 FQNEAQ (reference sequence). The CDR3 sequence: CASSLARHRVTGELFF. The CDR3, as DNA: TGTGCCAGCAGCTTGGCCCGCCACAGGGTTACCGGGGAGCTGTTTTTT.

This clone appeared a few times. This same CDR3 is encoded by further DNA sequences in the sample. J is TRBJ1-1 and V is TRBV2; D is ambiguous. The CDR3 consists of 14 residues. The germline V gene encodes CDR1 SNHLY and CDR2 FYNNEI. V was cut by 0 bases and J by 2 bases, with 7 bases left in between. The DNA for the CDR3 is TGTGCCAGCAGTGAAGCCTTGCTTAACACTGAAGCTTTCTTT. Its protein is CASSEALLNTEAFF.

The CDR3 here is CASSQSAAGGDEQYF. The CDR3, as DNA: TGTGCCAGCAGCCAATCGGCGGCAGGGGGAGACGAGCAGTACTTC. The rearrangement links TRBV6-5 to TRBJ2-7; 7 bases agree with TRBD1. V dropped 6 bases and J dropped 5; count of bases not matched to a gene: 13. CDR1 is MNHEY, CDR2 SVGAGI, per germline. The length of the CDR3 is 15 residues.

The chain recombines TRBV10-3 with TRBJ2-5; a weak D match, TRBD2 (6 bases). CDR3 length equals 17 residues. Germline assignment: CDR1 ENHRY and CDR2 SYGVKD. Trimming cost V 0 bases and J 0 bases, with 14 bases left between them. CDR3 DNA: TGTGCCATCAGTGAGTCCATTGGGCTAGCGAACCAAGAGACCCAGTACTTC. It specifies CAISESIGLANQETQYF.

CDR3 sequence reads: CASSEWVAGLYEQYF. For the CDR3, the DNA is TGTGCCAGCAGTGAATGGGTAGCGGGACTCTACGAGCAGTACTTC. The chain recombines TRBV6-1 with TRBJ2-7; 8 bases fit TRBD2. This CDR3 is 15 amino acids long. CDR1 is MNHNS, CDR2 SASEGT, per germline. The V and J ends lost 2 bases and 3 bases, in that order; junction bases with no gene match: 6.

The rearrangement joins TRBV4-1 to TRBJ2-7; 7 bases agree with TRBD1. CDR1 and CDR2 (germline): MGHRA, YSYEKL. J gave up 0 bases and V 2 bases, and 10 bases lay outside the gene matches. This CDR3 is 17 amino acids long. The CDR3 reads CASSQRAGTVLSYEQYF. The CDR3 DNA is TGCGCCAGCAGCCAAAGAGCCGGGACAGTCCTCTCCTACGAGCAGTACTTC.

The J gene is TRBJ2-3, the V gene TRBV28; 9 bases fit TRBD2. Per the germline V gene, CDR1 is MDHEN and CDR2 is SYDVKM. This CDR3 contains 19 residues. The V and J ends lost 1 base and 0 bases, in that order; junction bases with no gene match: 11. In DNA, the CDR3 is TGTGCCAGCAGTTTATATCCGGGACTAGCTATTGCTAGCACAGATACGCAGTATTTT. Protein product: CASSLYPGLAIASTDTQYF.

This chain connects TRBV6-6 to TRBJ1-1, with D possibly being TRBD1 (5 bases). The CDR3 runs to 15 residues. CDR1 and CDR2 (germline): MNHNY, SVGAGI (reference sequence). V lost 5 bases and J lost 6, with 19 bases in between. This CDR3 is CASSPLGGTAAEAFF. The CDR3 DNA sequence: TGTGCCAGCAGTCCCTTGGGGGGTACGGCGGCTGAAGCTTTCTTT.

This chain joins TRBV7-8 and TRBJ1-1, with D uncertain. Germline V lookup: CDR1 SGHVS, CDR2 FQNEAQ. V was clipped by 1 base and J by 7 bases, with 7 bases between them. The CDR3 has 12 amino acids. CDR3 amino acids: CASSLVAGEAFF. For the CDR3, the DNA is TGTGCCAGCAGCTTAGTAGCTGGTGAAGCTTTCTTT.

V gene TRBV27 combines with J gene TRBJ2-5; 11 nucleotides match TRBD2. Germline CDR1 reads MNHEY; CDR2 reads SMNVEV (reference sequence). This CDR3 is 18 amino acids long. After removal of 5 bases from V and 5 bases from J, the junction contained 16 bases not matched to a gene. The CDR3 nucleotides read TGTGCCAGCAGTCCCCACGCGCTACTAGCGGGAGTAGGGGAGACCCAGTACTTC. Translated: CASSPHALLAGVGETQYF.

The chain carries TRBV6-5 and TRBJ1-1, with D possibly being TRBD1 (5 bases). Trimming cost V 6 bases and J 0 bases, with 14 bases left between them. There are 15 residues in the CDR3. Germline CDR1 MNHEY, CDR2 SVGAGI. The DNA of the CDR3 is TGTGCCAGCAGCCCCGGGGCGTTATTGAACACTGAAGCTTTCTTT. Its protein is CASSPGALLNTEAFF.

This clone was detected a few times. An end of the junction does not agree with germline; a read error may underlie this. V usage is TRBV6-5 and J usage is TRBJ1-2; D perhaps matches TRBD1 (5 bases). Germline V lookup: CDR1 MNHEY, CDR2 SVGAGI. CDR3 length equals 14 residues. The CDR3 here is CASRYYGTGYGYTF. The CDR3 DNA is TGTGCCAGCAGATACTACGGGACTGGGTATGGCTACACCTTC.

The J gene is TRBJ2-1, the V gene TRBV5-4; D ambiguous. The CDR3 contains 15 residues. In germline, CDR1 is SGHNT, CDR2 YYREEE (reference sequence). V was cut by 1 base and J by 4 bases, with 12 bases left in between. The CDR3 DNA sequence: TGTGCCAGCAGCTTGATAGGCGGTGGGTACAATGAGCAGTTCTTC. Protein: CASSLIGGGYNEQFF.

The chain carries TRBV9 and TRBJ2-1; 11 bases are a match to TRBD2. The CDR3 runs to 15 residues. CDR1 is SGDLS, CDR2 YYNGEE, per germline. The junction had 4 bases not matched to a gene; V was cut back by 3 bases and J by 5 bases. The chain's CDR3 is CASSELAGVNNEQFF. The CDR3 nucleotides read TGTGCCAGCAGCGAACTAGCGGGAGTTAACAATGAGCAGTTCTTC.

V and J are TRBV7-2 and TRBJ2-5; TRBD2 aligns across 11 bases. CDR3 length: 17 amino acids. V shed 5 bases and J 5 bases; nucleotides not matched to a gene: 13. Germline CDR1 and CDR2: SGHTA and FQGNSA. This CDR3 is CASSRPLAGVLWETQYF. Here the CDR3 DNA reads TGTGCCAGCAGCCGACCACTAGCGGGAGTTTTGTGGGAGACCCAGTACTTC.

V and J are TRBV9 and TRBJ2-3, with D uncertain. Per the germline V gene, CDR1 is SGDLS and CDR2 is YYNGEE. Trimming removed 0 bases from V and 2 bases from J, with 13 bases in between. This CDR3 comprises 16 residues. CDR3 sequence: CASSVVSQSITDTQYF. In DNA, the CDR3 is TGTGCCAGCAGCGTAGTGAGTCAGAGCATCACAGATACGCAGTATTTT.